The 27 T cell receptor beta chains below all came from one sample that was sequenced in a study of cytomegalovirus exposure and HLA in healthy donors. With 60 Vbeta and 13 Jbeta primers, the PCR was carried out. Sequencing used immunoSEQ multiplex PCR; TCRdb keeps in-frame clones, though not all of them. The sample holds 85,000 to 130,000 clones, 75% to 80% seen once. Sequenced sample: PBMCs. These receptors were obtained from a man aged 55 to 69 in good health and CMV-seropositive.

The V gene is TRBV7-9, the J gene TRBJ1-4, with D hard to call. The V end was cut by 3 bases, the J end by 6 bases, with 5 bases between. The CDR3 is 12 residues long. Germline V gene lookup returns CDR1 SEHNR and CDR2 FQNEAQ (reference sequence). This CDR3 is CASSLRDEKLFF. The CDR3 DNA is TGTGCCAGCAGCTTGAGGGATGAAAAACTGTTTTTT.

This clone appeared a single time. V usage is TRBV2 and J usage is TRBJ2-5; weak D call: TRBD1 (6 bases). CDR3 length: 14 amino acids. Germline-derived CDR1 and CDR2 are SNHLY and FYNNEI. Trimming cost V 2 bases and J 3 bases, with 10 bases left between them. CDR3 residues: CASSETRGEETQYF. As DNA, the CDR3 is TGTGCCAGCAGTGAAACCAGGGGTGAAGAGACCCAGTACTTC.

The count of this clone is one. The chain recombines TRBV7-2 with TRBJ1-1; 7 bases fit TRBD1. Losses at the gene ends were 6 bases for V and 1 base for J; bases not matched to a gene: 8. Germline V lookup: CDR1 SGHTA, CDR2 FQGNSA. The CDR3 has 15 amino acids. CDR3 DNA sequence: TGTGCCAGCAGACCAGCCGGGACAGAGAACACTGAAGCTTTCTTT. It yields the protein CASRPAGTENTEAFF.

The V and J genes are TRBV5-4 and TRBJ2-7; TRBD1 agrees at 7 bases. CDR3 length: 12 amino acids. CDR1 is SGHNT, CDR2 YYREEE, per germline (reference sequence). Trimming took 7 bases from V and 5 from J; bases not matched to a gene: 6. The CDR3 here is CASQGVGDEQYF. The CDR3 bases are TGTGCCAGCCAGGGGGTCGGGGACGAGCAGTACTTC.

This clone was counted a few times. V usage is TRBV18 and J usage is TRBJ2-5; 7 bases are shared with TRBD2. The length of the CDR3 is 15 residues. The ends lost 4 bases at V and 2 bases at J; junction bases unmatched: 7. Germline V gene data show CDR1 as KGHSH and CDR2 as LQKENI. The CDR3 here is CASSREGRLQETQYF. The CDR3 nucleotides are TGTGCCAGCTCACGGGAGGGCAGATTACAAGAGACCCAGTACTTC.

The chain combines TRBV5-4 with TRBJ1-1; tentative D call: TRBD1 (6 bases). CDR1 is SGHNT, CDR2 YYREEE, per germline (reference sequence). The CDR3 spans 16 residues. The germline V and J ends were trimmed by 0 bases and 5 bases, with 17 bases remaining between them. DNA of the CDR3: TGTGCCAGCAGCTTGGAGGATAGGGGGTTCGCAACTGAAGCTTTCTTT. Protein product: CASSLEDRGFATEAFF.

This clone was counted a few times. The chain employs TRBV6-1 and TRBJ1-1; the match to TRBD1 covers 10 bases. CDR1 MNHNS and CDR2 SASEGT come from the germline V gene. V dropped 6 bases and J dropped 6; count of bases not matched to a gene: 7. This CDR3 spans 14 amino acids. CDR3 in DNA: TGTGCCAGCAGCCACCGACAGGGGGCATCTGAAGCTTTCTTT. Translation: CASSHRQGASEAFF.

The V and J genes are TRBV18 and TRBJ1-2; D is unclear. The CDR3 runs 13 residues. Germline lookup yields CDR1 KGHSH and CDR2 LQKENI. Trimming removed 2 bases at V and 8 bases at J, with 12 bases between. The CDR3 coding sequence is TGTGCCAGCTCACCAACCGAGGAGCGGGGCTACACCTTC. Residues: CASSPTEERGYTF.

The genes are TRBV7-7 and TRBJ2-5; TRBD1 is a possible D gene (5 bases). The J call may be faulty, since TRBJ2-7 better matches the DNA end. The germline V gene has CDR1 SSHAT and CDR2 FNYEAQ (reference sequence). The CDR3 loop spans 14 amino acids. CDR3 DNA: TGTGCCAGCAGCCAAGGATACCAGGGTTACGAGCAGTACTTC. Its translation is CASSQGYQGYEQYF.

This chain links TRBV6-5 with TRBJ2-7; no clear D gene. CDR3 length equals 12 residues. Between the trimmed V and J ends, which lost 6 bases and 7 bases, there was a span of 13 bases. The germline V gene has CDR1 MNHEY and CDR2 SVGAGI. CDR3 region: CASSYGSREQYF. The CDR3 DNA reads TGTGCCAGCAGCTACGGATCGAGGGAGCAGTACTTC.

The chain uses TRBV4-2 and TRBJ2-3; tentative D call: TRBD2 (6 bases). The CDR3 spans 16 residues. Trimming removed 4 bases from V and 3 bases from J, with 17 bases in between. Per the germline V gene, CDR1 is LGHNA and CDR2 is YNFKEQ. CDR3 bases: TGTGCCAGCAGCCGGGAGGAGGGGCTGGGGACAGATACGCAGTATTTT. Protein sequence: CASSREEGLGTDTQYF.

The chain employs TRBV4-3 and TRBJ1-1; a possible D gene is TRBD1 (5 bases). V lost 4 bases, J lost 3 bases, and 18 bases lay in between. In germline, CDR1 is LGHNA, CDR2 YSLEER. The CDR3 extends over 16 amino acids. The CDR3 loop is CASSPGNRRADTEAFF. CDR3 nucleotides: TGCGCCAGCAGCCCAGGGAACCGCCGTGCGGACACTGAAGCTTTCTTT.

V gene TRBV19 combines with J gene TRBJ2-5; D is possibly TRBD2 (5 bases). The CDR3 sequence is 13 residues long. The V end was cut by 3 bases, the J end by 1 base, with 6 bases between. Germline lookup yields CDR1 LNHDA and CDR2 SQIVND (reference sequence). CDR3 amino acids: CASSIGLQETQYF. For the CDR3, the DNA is TGTGCCAGTAGTATTGGACTCCAAGAGACCCAGTACTTC.

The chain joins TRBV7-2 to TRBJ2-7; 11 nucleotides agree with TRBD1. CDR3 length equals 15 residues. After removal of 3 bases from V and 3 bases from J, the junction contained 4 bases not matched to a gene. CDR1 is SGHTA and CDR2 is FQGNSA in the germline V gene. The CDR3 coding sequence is TGTGCCAGCAGCTTCCCCGGGACAGGGGGCTACGAGCAGTACTTC. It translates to CASSFPGTGGYEQYF.

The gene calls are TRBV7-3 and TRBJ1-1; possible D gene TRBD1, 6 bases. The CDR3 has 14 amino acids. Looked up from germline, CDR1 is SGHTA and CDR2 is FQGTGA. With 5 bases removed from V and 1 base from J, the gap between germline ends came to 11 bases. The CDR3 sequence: CASSLLGQNTEAFF. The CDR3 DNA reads TGTGCCAGCAGCCTACTGGGACAGAACACTGAAGCTTTCTTT.

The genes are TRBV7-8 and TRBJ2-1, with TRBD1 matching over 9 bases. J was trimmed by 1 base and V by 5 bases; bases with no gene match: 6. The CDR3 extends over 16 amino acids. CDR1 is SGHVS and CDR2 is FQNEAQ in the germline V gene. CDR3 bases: TGTGCCAGCAGCAAATTGACAGGGGGGTCCTACAATGAGCAGTTCTTC. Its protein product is CASSKLTGGSYNEQFF.

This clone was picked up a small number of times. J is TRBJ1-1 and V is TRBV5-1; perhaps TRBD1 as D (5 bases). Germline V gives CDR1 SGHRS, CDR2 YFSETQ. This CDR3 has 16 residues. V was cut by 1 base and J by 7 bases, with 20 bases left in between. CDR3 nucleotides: TGCGCCAGCAGCTTGTTAGCGGGGCGCGGGGGAAATGAAGCTTTCTTT. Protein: CASSLLAGRGGNEAFF.

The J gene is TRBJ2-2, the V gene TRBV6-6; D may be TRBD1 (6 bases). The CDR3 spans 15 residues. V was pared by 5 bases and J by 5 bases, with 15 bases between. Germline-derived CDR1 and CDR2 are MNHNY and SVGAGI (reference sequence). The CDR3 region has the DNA TGTGCCAGCAGTGGCCGGGACATTGGAACCGGGGAGCTGTTTTTT. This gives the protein CASSGRDIGTGELFF.

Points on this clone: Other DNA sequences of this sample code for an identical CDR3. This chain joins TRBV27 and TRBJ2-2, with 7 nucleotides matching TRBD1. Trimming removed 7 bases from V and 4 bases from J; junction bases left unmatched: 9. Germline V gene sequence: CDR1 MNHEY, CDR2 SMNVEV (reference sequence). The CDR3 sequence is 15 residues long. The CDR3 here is CASTLYRGRTGELFF. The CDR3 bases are TGTGCCAGCACCCTCTACAGGGGACGCACCGGGGAGCTGTTTTTT.

The CDR3 here is CASRLQGYNSPLHF. DNA of the CDR3: TGTGCCAGCAGGTTACAGGGTTATAATTCACCCCTCCACTTT. The gene calls are TRBV2 and TRBJ1-6; perhaps TRBD1 as D (6 bases). The CDR3 length is 14 residues. The germline V and J ends were trimmed by 6 bases and 4 bases, with 10 bases remaining between them. Germline CDR1 and CDR2: SNHLY and FYNNEI.

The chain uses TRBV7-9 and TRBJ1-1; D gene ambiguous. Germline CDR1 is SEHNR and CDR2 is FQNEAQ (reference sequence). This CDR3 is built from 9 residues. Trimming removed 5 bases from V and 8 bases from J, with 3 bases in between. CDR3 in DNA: TGTGCCAGCAGCGCGGAAGCTTTCTTT. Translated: CASSAEAFF. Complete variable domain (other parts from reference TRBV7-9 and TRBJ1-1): DTGVSQNPRHKITKRGQNVTFRCDPISEHNRLYWYRQTLGQGPEFLTYFQNEAQLEKSRLLSDRFSAERPKGSFSTLEIQRTEQGDSAMYLCASSAEAFFGQGTRLTVV.

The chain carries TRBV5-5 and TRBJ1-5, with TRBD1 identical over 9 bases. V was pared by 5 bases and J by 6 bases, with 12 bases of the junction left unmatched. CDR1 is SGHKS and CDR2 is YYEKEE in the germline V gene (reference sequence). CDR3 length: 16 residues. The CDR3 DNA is TGTGCCAGCAGTCCCGGGACAGGGAGGGTGAGTCAGCCCCAGCATTTT. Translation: CASSPGTGRVSQPQHF.

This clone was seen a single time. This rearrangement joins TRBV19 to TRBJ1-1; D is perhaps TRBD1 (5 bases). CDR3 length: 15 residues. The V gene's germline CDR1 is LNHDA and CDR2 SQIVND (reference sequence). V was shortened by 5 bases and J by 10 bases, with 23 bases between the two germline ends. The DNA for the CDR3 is TGTGCCAGTAGTCCAGACCGAGGAGGGGACCTAGCAGCTTTCTTT. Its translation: CASSPDRGGDLAAFF.

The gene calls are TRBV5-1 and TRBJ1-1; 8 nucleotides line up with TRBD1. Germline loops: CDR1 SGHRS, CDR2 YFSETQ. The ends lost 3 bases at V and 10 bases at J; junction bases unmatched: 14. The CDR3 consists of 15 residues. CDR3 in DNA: TGCGCCAGCAGCTGGACTGAACAGGGGGGGTTAGGAGCTTTCTTT. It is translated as CASSWTEQGGLGAFF.

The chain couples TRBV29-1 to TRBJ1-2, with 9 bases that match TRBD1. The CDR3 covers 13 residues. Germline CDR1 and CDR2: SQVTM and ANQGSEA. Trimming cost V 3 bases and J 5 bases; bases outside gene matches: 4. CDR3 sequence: CSVEDRGKYGYTF. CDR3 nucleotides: TGCAGCGTTGAGGACAGGGGAAAGTATGGCTACACCTTC.

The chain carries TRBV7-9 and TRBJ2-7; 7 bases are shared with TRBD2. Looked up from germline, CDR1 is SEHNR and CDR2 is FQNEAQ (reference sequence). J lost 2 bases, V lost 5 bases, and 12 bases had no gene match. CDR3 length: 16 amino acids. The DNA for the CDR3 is TGTGCCAGCAGCCCGGGGGTTGGACTAGTCACCTACGAGCAGTACTTC. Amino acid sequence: CASSPGVGLVTYEQYF.

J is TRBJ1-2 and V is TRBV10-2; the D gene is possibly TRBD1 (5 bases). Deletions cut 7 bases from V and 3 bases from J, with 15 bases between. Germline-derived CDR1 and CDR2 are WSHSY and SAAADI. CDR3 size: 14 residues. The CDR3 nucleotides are TGCGCCAGCAACCCAAGGGGACTGGACTATGGCTACACCTTC. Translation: CASNPRGLDYGYTF.